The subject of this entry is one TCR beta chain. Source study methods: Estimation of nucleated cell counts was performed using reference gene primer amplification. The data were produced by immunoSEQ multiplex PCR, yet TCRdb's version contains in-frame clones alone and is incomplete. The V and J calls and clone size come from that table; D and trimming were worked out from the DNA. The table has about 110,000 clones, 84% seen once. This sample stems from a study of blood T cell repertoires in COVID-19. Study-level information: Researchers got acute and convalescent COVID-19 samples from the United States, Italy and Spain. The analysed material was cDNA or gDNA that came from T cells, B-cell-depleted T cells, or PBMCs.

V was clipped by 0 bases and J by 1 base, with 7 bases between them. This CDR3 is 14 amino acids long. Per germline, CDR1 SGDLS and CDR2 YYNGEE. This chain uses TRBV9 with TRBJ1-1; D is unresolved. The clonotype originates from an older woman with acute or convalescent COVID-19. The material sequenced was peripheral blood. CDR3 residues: CASSVAGENTEAFF. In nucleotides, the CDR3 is TGTGCCAGCAGCGTAGCGGGTGAGAACACTGAAGCTTTCTTT.